The 7 T cell receptor beta chains presented below share a single source sample, sequenced in a study of blood T cell repertoires in COVID-19. Sequenced by immunoSEQ multiplex PCR; TCRdb stores in-frame clones only, minus some. The sample includes 290,000 or so clones, around 84% seen only once; the top ten take roughly 4.7%. Sequencing used PBMCs or T cells enriched from blood (not recorded which). These receptors all come from a man aged 40-49 years who had been exposed to COVID-19.

The chain is built from TRBV24-1 and TRBJ2-5; 7 bases line up with TRBD1. Germline V CDR1 and CDR2: KGHDR, SFDVKD. V lost 5 bases and J lost 1; bases outside the gene matches: 6. The CDR3 has 15 amino acids. The DNA of the CDR3 is TGTGCCACCAGTGGACAGGGTCTAGTCCAAGAGACCCAGTACTTC. Protein product: CATSGQGLVQETQYF.

This chain links TRBV7-3 with TRBJ2-1; 11 bases are a match to TRBD1. The CDR3 loop spans 16 amino acids. Trimming at V came to 1 base and at J to 4 bases, leaving 3 bases not matched to a gene. Germline V gene sequence: CDR1 SGHTA, CDR2 FQGTGA. As DNA, the CDR3 is TGTGCCAGCAGCTTAAGGGACAGGGGGGATTACAATGAGCAGTTCTTC. It encodes CASSLRDRGDYNEQFF.

V gene TRBV2 combines with J gene TRBJ2-5, with D unresolved. The germline CDR1 and CDR2 sequences are SNHLY and FYNNEI. This CDR3 is built from 11 residues. The V gene lost 8 bases and the J gene lost 9 bases, with 13 bases spanning the gap. The CDR3 DNA is TGTGCCAGCGCAACGGAGTTGGCCCAGTACTTC. It translates to CASATELAQYF.

This clone has just a few counts. The gene calls are TRBV11-2 and TRBJ1-5; no firm D call. This CDR3 contains 15 residues. V was cut by 0 bases and J by 5 bases, with 11 bases left in between. Per the germline V gene, CDR1 is SGHAT and CDR2 is FQNNGV. The CDR3 sequence: CASSLDRGLYQPQHF. The CDR3 coding sequence is TGTGCCAGCAGCTTAGATCGGGGTCTGTATCAGCCCCAGCATTTT.

The sample holds one count of this clone. The chain recombines TRBV12-3 or TRBV12-4 with TRBJ2-2, with D possibly TRBD1 on 7 matching bases. V was clipped by 8 bases and J by 5 bases, with 9 bases between them. The CDR3 runs to 12 residues. CDR3 nucleotides: TGTGCCAGCGCAGGGGGGACCGGGGAGCTGTTTTTT. Translating it yields CASAGGTGELFF.

This clone was seen only a few times. The rearrangement joins TRBV27 to TRBJ1-4; the D gene is possibly TRBD1 (5 bases). V shed 3 bases and J shed 0 bases, with 11 bases lying between them. CDR1 and CDR2 (germline): MNHEY, SMNVEV (reference sequence). The CDR3 contains 16 residues. The CDR3 DNA reads TGTGCCAGCAGTTTTAGACAGACCCCAACTAATGAAAAACTGTTTTTT. Protein product: CASSFRQTPTNEKLFF.

The CDR3 sequence: CASSWEIAKNIQYF. CDR3 DNA sequence: TGCGCCAGCAGCTGGGAGATAGCCAAAAACATTCAGTACTTC. The chain uses TRBV5-1 and TRBJ2-4, with D possibly matching TRBD2 (5 bases). Germline CDR1 reads SGHRS; CDR2 reads YFSETQ. Trimming pared 3 bases from V and 0 bases from J, leaving 7 bases between. The CDR3 has 14 amino acids.